This TCR beta chain was identified during a study of patients and donors after allogeneic stem cell transplantation (dated by TCRdb to 2020 to 2021). The sample holds a few counts of this clonotype. The antigen it recognizes is unknown. No base quality values were provided; no much bigger clone lies one nucleotide off. CDR1 and CDR2 are read off the germline V gene as ENHRY and SYGVKD. The V end gives up 4 bases and the J end 7 bases, leaving 5 bases in the junction not matched to a gene. The CDR3, from cysteine to phenylalanine, totals 15 residues. The read is trimmed to its CDR3 DNA, 45 bases read in frame from base 1. The method behind the library was RT-PCR. Sequencing instrument: NextSeq 550. Starting from the raw public reads, TCRdb applied fastp trimming at Q25, assembled clones with MiXCR and retained in-frame beta chains. Each entry is one CDR3 protein sequence, shown with its most common DNA and genes. Across this sample there are 200,000 to 250,000 distinct CDR3 sequences, with 38% seen only once. The top ten clonotypes cover approximately 10% of the sample.

The V gene is TRBV10-3 and the J gene is TRBJ1-6; TRBD1 fits 9 bases in the junction. The specimen was blood, either unsorted or a sorted T cell fraction (not recorded which). The clonotype originates from a human donor who was either an allogeneic HSCT recipient or a stem cell or donor lymphocyte infusion donor (not recorded which). It is not recorded whose cells these are; they may come from a transplant donor. In nucleotide form, the sequence is TGTGCCATCAGTGGGGGGGACAGGGCGAATTCACCCCTCCACTTT. Its coded protein is CAISGGDRANSPLHF.